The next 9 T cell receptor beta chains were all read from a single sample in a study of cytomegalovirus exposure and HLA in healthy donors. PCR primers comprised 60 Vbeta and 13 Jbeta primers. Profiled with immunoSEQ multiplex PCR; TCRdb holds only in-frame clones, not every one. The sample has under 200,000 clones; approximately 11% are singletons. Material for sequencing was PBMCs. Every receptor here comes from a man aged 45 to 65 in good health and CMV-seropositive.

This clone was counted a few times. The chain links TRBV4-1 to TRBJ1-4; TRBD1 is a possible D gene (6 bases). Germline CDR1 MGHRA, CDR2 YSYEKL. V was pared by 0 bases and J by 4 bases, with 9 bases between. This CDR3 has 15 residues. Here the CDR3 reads CASSQDAGDNEKLFF. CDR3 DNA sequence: TGCGCCAGCAGCCAAGATGCAGGGGATAATGAAAAACTGTTTTTT.

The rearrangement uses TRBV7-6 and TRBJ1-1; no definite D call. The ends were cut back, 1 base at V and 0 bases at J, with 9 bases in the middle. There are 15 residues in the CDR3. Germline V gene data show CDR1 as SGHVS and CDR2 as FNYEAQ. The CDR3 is CASSLEWPLNTEAFF. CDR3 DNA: TGTGCCAGCAGCTTAGAGTGGCCCTTGAACACTGAAGCTTTCTTT.

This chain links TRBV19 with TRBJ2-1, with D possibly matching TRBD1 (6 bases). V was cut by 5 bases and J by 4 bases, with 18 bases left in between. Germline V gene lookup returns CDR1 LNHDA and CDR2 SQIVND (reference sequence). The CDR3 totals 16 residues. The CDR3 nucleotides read TGTGCCAGTAGTTTGCGCTTGGGACAACATTACAATGAGCAGTTCTTC. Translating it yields CASSLRLGQHYNEQFF.

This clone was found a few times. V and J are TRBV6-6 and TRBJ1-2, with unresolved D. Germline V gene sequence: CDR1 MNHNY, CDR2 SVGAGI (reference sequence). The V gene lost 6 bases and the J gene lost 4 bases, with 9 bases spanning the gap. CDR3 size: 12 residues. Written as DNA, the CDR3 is TGTGCCAGCAGCCCCAGCGGCTATGGCTACACCTTC. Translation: CASSPSGYGYTF.

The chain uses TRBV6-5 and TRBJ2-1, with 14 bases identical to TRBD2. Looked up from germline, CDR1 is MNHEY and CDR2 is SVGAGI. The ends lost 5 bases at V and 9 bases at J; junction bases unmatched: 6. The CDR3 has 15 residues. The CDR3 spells CASSRTGTSGGEQFF. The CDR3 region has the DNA TGTGCCAGCAGTCGAACCGGGACTAGCGGGGGTGAGCAGTTCTTC.

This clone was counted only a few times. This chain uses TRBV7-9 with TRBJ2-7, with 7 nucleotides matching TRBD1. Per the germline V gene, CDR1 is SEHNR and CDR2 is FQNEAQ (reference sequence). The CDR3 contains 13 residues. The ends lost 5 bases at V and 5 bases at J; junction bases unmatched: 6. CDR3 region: CASSATGVHEQYF. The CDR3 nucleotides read TGTGCCAGCAGCGCCACAGGGGTCCACGAGCAGTACTTC.

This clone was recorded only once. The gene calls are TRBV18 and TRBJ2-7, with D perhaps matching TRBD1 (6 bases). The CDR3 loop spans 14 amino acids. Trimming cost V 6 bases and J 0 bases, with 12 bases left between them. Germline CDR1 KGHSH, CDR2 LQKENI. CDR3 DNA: TGTGCCAGCTCCCTTCTACAGGGCTCCTACGAGCAGTACTTC. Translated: CASSLLQGSYEQYF. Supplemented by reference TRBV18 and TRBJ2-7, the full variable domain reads NAGVMQNPRHLVRRRGQEARLRCSPMKGHSHVYWYRQLPEEGLKFMVYLQKENIIDESGMPKERFSAEFPKEGPSILRIQQVVRGDSAAYFCASSLLQGSYEQYFGPGTRLTVT.

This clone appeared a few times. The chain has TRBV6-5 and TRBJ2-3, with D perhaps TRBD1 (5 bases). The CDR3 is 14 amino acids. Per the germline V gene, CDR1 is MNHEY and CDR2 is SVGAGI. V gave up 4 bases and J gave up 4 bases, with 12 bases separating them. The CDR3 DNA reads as TGTGCCAGCAGTTCTTTACAGGCTTCAGATACGCAGTATTTT. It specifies CASSSLQASDTQYF.

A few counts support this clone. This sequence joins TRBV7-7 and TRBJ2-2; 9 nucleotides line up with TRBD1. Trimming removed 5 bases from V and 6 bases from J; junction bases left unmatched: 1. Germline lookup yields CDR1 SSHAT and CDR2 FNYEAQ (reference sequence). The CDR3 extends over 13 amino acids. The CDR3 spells CASSRDRAGELFF. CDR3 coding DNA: TGTGCCAGCAGCCGGGACAGGGCCGGGGAGCTGTTTTTT.